This T cell receptor beta chain was obtained from a study of T-cell reconstitution after alpha-beta-depleted transplantation in children. Unique molecular identifiers were incorporated during preparation of the TCRbeta library. MiXCR was run by TCRdb on the PCR reads, yielding one entry per CDR3 protein. The table lists some 200,000 distinct CDR3 sequences, about 8.2% of them singletons. This clonotype was picked up a small number of times. Germline CDR1 reads SGHTA; CDR2 reads FQGNSA. Trimming removed 3 bases from V and 3 bases from J, with 12 bases in between. This CDR3 region has 14 residues. V gene TRBV7-2 combines with J gene TRBJ2-7; tentative D call: TRBD2 (6 bases). The sequencing used PBMCs, mostly from graft donor cells, collected 360 days after TCRalphabeta/CD19-depleted stem cell transplant. This clonotype originated in a male patient between 2 and 15 years old who had a stem cell transplant for acute myeloid leukemia, so the T cells may come from the graft donor. The CDR3 spells CASSFSYGSYEQYF. CDR3 sequence (DNA): TGTGCCAGCAGCTTTTCTTACGGGAGCTACGAGCAGTACTTC.